This T cell receptor beta chain was retrieved from a study of blood T cell repertoires in COVID-19. Study overall: Acute and convalescent COVID-19 samples came from the United States, Italy and Spain.

Participant reports of clinical history set cohort assignment. Sequenced by immunoSEQ multiplex PCR; TCRdb stores in-frame clones only, minus some. The table has some 370,000 clones, around 86% seen once. The length of the CDR3 is 15 residues. The V and J ends lost 4 bases and 3 bases respectively, with 16 bases between them. Germline V gene data show CDR1 as SGHTA and CDR2 as FQGNSA. Sequencing was performed on PBMCs or T cells enriched from blood (not recorded which). This clonotype originated in a woman aged 45-65 years who had recovered from COVID-19. V and J are TRBV7-2 and TRBJ2-7, with D possibly being TRBD1 (6 bases). The CDR3 DNA is TGTGCCAGCAGCTACGGGACACCAGAAGGCTACGAGCAGTACTTC. Its protein product is CASSYGTPEGYEQYF.